The present TCR beta chain was sequenced within a study of T cell clonality in common variable immunodeficiency. The V gene's germline CDR1 is SGHDN and CDR2 FVKESK. The CDR3 has 16 residues. V gave up 3 bases and J gave up 5 bases; unmatched junction bases: 6. Assay: immunoSEQ multiplex PCR; the TCRdb copy retains only in-frame clones and omits some. The sample includes about 35,000 clones, none of them occurring once. This clone showed up many times. The read terminates 3 residues before the CDR3 end, so the remaining end is supplied by the germline J gene. The sequenced sample consisted of peripheral blood mononuclear cells. This receptor was obtained from a person aged 18 to 70 in good health. The rearrangement links TRBV14 to TRBJ2-5; 13 bases are a match to TRBD2. CDR3 residues: CASSQRLAGGGETQYF. The sequenced CDR3 bases are TGTGCCAGCAGCCAGCGACTAGCGGGAGGAGGGGAGACC.